This TCR beta chain comes out of a study of tumor and adjacent non-tumor tissue in lung cancer. Turning to the study itself: Patients comprised 12 adenocarcinoma, a couple of squamous cell carcinoma and 1 small cell lung cancer. Study-level results: TCR diversity was significantly greater in tumor than normal lung tissue. Tumor TCR diversity, when higher, was linked to shorter survival.

In regard to this clonotype: Its antigen is unknown. An end of the junction differs from the germline gene, which may be a read error.

A modified ARM-PCR protocol with three rounds of nested PCR amplified TCRbeta. TCRdb used MiXCR to reprocess the multiplex PCR reads, holding one entry per CDR3 protein. The table includes some 80,000 distinct CDR3 sequences, 70% to 90% detected once. No cell sorting was done before RNA was extracted from the tissue. More than 3 cm separated this lung sample from the edge of the tumor. CDR3 length: 15 amino acids. Germline V gene lookup returns CDR1 MNHEY and CDR2 SVGEGT. Sequenced input: distant non-tumor lung tissue. The TCR was taken from a man aged 60 to 75 with non-small cell lung cancer. The V call is TRBV6-2 or TRBV6-3, the J call TRBJ1-5, with D maybe TRBD1 (6 bases). CDR3 protein: CDSSYGTGTNQPQHF. The CDR3 DNA sequence: TGTGACAGCAGTTACGGCACAGGGACAAATCAGCCCCAGCATTTT.